This TCR beta chain was observed in a study of CD8 T cells in ankylosing spondylitis. Study-level results: Within ankylosing spondylitis blood, a TCR beta motif made up of under 10 highly homologous variants appeared to be characteristic.

A single record per CDR3 protein comes from TCRdb applying MiXCR to the 5' RACE reads. The repertoire holds about 240,000 distinct CDR3 sequences, with approximately 9% as singletons. A remark on this clonotype: What it binds is not known. A read error is possible here, since a much larger clone lies one base away.

Sequencing input: blood, either unsorted or a sorted T cell fraction (not recorded which). The clonotype was recovered from a male donor with ankylosing spondylitis or in good health (not recorded which).

CDR3 loop: CSARGCSGQETQYF. In DNA form, the CDR3 reads TGCAGTGCTAGAGGGTGTAGCGGACAAGAGACCCAGTACTTC. The chain combines TRBV20-1 with TRBJ2-5; TRBD2 might be the D (6 bases). The CDR3 has 14 amino acids. V was shortened by 1 base and J by 2 bases, with 11 bases between the two germline ends. From germline, CDR1 is DFQATT and CDR2 SNEGSKA (reference sequence).